Listed here is a single T cell receptor (beta chain). Under the authors' procedure: Estimation of nucleated cell counts relied on the amplification of reference gene primers. Data came from immunoSEQ multiplex PCR; TCRdb stores just in-frame clones and leaves some out. The DNA was the basis for D and trimming; V, J and clone size are from that table. The table includes around 250,000 clones, 84% detected once. This specimen comes from a study of blood T cell repertoires in COVID-19. Study details: Samples came from the United States, Italy and Spain, spanning acute and convalescent COVID-19. T cells, B-cell-depleted T cells, or PBMCs provided the cDNA or gDNA that served as material.

The CDR3 spans 17 residues. Losses at the gene ends were 4 bases for V and 2 bases for J; bases not matched to a gene: 8. The germline V gene encodes CDR1 PRHDT and CDR2 FYEKMQ (reference sequence). This chain links TRBV13 with TRBJ2-2; 9 bases match TRBD1. The clonotype was recovered from a human donor in a cohort sampled during active COVID-19. The material sequenced was peripheral blood. This CDR3 is CASSSPGTGINTGELFF. The CDR3 DNA reads as TGTGCCAGCAGCTCCCCCGGGACAGGGATAAACACCGGGGAGCTGTTTTTT.